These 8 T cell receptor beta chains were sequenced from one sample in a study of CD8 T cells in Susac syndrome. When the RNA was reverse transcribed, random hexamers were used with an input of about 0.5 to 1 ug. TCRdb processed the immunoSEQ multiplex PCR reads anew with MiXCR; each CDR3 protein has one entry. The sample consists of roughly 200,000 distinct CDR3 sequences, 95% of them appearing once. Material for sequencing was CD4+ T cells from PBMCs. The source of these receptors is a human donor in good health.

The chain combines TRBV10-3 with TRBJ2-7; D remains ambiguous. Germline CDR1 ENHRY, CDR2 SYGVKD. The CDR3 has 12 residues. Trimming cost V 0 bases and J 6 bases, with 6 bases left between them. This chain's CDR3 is CAISESRSEQYV. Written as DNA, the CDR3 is TGTGCCATCAGTGAGTCCCGTTCCGAGCAGTACGTC.

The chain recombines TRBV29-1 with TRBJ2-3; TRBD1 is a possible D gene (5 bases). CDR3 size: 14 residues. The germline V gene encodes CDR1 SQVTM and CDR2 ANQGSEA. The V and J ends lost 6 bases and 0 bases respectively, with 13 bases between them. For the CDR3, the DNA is TGCAGCGTCCCCCTGACAGCCAGCACAGATACGCAGTATTTT. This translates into CSVPLTASTDTQYF.

This chain's CDR3 is CASSTRDSSYNEQFF. In DNA, the CDR3 is TGTGCCAGCAGTACCCGGGACTCTTCATACAATGAGCAGTTCTTC. This chain connects TRBV12-3 or TRBV12-4 to TRBJ2-1; tentatively, D is TRBD2 (6 bases). This CDR3 comprises 15 residues. The V end lost 5 bases, the J end lost 4 bases, and 15 bases lay between the germline ends.

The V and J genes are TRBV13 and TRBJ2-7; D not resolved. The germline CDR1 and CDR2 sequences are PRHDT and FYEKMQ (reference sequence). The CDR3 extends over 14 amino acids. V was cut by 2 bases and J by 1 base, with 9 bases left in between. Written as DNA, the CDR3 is TGTGCCAGCAGCTTACGGGCCGGTTCCTACGAGCAGTACGTC. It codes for CASSLRAGSYEQYV.

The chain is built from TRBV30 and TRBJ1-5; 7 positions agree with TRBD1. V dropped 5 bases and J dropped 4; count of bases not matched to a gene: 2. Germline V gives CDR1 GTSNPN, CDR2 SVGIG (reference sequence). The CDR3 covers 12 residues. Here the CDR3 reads CAWGQENQPQHF. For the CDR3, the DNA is TGTGCCTGGGGACAGGAGAATCAGCCCCAGCATTTT.

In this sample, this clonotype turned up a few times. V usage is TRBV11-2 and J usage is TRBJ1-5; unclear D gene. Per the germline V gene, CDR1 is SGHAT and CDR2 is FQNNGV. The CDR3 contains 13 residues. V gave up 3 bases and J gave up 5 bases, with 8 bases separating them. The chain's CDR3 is CASSLGLYQPQHF. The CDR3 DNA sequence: TGTGCCAGCAGCTTGGGCCTTTATCAGCCCCAGCATTTT.

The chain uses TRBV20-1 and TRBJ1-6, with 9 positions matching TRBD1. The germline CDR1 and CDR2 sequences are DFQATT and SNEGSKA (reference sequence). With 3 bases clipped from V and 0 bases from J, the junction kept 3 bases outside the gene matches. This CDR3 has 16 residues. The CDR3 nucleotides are TGCAGTGCTAGGGGGGACAGGGACTCCTATAATTCACCCCTCCACTTT. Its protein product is CSARGDRDSYNSPLHF.

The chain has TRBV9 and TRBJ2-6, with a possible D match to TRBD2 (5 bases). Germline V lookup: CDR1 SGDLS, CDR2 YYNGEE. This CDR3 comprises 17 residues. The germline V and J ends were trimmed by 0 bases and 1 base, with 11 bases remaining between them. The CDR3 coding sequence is TGTGCCAGCAGCGTAGGAGGAGGTCTATCTGGGGCCAACGTCCTGACTTTC. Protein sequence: CASSVGGGLSGANVLTF.